One sample yielded the 15 T cell receptor beta chains listed below, sequenced in a study of T cell repertoires in cytomegalovirus infection. Their antigens remain unidentified. MiXCR, run by TCRdb on the reads, gives a single entry per CDR3 protein. The data hold 370,000 or so distinct CDR3 sequences, with roughly 34% observed a single time. The sequenced sample was cultured PBMCs, obtained from culture after CMV antigen stimulation. The receptors were sampled from a human donor in good health (CMV status not recorded). Some clones in this sample may be carry-over from other donors' samples.

Of note for this clonotype: A read error may explain this, as a much larger clone is one base away. The rearrangement links TRBV6-5 to TRBJ1-1, with unresolved D. The V end was cut by 7 bases, the J end by 1 base, with 7 bases between. The germline V gene encodes CDR1 MNHEY and CDR2 SVGAGI. The CDR3 spans 12 residues. This CDR3 is CASTSGNTEAFF. CDR3 DNA sequence: TGTGCCAGCACTTCGGGGAACACTGAAGCTTTCTTT.

The chain joins TRBV7-2 to TRBJ1-1, with TRBD1 identical over 8 bases. Germline assignment: CDR1 SGHTA and CDR2 FQGNSA. The CDR3 runs 14 residues. The V and J ends lost 0 bases and 8 bases, in that order; junction bases with no gene match: 5. The CDR3 protein is CASSLAVTGAEAFF. The CDR3, as DNA: TGTGCCAGCAGCTTAGCGGTGACAGGGGCGGAAGCTTTCTTT.

Only a few counts were recorded for this clonotype. V usage is TRBV24-1 and J usage is TRBJ1-5; D remains unclear. The CDR3 spans 12 residues. V was shortened by 4 bases and J by 3 bases, with 3 bases between the two germline ends. Per the germline V gene, CDR1 is KGHDR and CDR2 is SFDVKD. Written as DNA, the CDR3 is TGTGCCACCAGTGACTTCAATCAGCCCCAGCATTTT. This gives the protein CATSDFNQPQHF.

The chain carries TRBV6-2 or TRBV6-3 and TRBJ1-1; D might be TRBD1 (5 bases). V was shortened by 0 bases and J by 4 bases, with 12 bases between the two germline ends. Looked up from germline, CDR1 is MNHEY and CDR2 is SVGEGT. The CDR3 runs 15 residues. This CDR3 reads CASSYSKGIVTEAFF. The CDR3 bases are TGTGCCAGCAGTTACTCGAAGGGGATTGTCACTGAAGCTTTCTTT.

The chain recombines TRBV10-3 with TRBJ2-1; 15 bases line up with TRBD2. Germline-derived CDR1 and CDR2 are ENHRY and SYGVKD. CDR3 length: 15 amino acids. V trimming: 6 bases; J trimming: 9 bases; junction bases outside the gene matches: 6. The CDR3 DNA reads as TGTGCCATCAGCGGGACTAGCGGGAGGATGAGTGAGCAGTTCTTC. It specifies CAISGTSGRMSEQFF.

V and J are TRBV20-1 and TRBJ2-1, with 12 bases lining up with TRBD2. The CDR3 covers 16 residues. V gave up 6 bases and J gave up 0 bases; unmatched junction bases: 6. Per germline, CDR1 DFQATT and CDR2 SNEGSKA (reference sequence). For the CDR3, the DNA is TGCAGTGCCGAGACTAGCGGGAGTGGCTCCTACAATGAGCAGTTCTTC. Protein sequence: CSAETSGSGSYNEQFF.

This clonotype has ten or more counts. The V and J genes are TRBV7-2 and TRBJ2-3; 9 bases match TRBD1. This CDR3 is built from 16 residues. The germline gives CDR1 SGHTA, CDR2 FQGNSA. V shed 4 bases and J 5 bases; nucleotides not matched to a gene: 10. The DNA of the CDR3 is TGTGCCAGCAGCTCAATGCCGGGACAGGGAAGAGATACGCAGTATTTT. It specifies CASSSMPGQGRDTQYF.

V is TRBV5-1 and J is TRBJ2-3; no clear D. Trimming cost V 2 bases and J 4 bases, with 14 bases left between them. The CDR3 loop spans 15 amino acids. Germline values: CDR1 SGHRS, CDR2 YFSETQ. CDR3 loop: CASSFLASDPDTQYF. The DNA of the CDR3 is TGCGCCAGCAGCTTCTTGGCCTCGGACCCAGATACGCAGTATTTT.

This clonotype was seen ten or more times. The V call is TRBV6-1, the J call TRBJ2-4; D possibly corresponds to TRBD1 (5 bases). CDR3 length: 17 residues. Trimming pared 4 bases from V and 1 base from J, leaving 17 bases between. Germline CDR1 is MNHNS and CDR2 is SASEGT. The CDR3 reads CASSGGRVEVAKNIQYF. CDR3 coding DNA: TGTGCCAGCAGTGGTGGCAGGGTGGAAGTGGCCAAAAACATTCAGTACTTC.

This clonotype was observed a handful of times. The J gene is TRBJ1-5, the V gene TRBV7-9, with a possible D match to TRBD1 (5 bases). CDR1 and CDR2 from the germline V gene are SEHNR and FQNEAQ (reference sequence). The CDR3 consists of 14 residues. The ends were cut back, 5 bases at V and 6 bases at J, with 14 bases in the middle. The CDR3 DNA follows: TGTGCCAGCAGCCTCCAGGGTCCACCTCAGCCCCAGCATTTT. This encodes CASSLQGPPQPQHF.

The rearrangement links TRBV27 to TRBJ2-1; D might be TRBD1 (6 bases). CDR1 MNHEY and CDR2 SMNVEV come from the germline V gene (reference sequence). V was trimmed by 7 bases and J by 7 bases, leaving 29 bases between them. This CDR3 contains 18 residues. CDR3 residues: CASTLEHRRTGRVNEQFF. The CDR3 region has the DNA TGTGCCAGCACCTTGGAACACCGCCGAACAGGGCGTGTGAATGAGCAGTTCTTC.

A few counts support this clonotype. The chain carries TRBV28 and TRBJ1-1, with 7 bases that match TRBD1. From germline, CDR1 is MDHEN and CDR2 SYDVKM. Losses at the gene ends were 2 bases for V and 7 bases for J; bases not matched to a gene: 4. The CDR3 consists of 13 residues. CDR3: CASSLGTAIEAFF. Here the CDR3 DNA reads TGTGCCAGCAGTTTAGGGACAGCCATTGAAGCTTTCTTT. The complete variable domain, with remaining parts taken from reference TRBV28 and TRBJ1-1, reads DVKVTQSSRYLVKRTGEKVFLECVQDMDHENMFWYRQDPGLGLRLIYFSYDVKMKEKGDIPEGYSVSREKKERFSLILESASTNQTSMYLCASSLGTAIEAFFGQGTRLTVV.

V gene TRBV20-1 combines with J gene TRBJ2-4; 10 bases match TRBD2. CDR1 is DFQATT and CDR2 is SNEGSKA in the germline V gene (reference sequence). The CDR3 is made up of 14 amino acids. Germline trimming cut 5 bases from V and 5 bases from J; bases unmatched to any gene: 6. The CDR3 DNA follows: TGCAGTGCTCCTTGGACTAGCGGCCAAAACATTCAGTACTTC. Translation: CSAPWTSGQNIQYF.

V and J are TRBV11-1 and TRBJ2-7; D might be TRBD2 (6 bases). CDR3 length: 16 residues. Between the trimmed V and J ends, which lost 5 bases and 2 bases, there was a span of 19 bases. Germline V CDR1 and CDR2: SGHAT, FQDESV (reference sequence). The CDR3 bases are TGTGCCAGCAGCCGGACTGGCGGGACCGTTACCTACGAGCAGTACTTC. It specifies CASSRTGGTVTYEQYF.

The V gene is TRBV2, the J gene TRBJ2-6; D may be TRBD1 or TRBD2 (6 bases each). Germline V lookup: CDR1 SNHLY, CDR2 FYNNEI. The V gene lost 3 bases and the J gene lost 0 bases, with 12 bases spanning the gap. CDR3 length: 17 amino acids. The CDR3 DNA sequence: TGTGCCAGCAGTGATGGGGGGCCCCTCTCTGGGGCCAACGTCCTGACTTTC. Protein: CASSDGGPLSGANVLTF.